These 23 T cell receptor beta chains were sequenced from one sample in a study of T-cell reconstitution after alpha-beta-depleted transplantation in children. Using unique molecular identifiers, the investigators prepared the TCRbeta library. A single record per CDR3 protein comes from TCRdb applying MiXCR to the PCR reads. The repertoire has around 500,000 distinct CDR3 sequences, more than 20% of them found once; the top ten carry 11% to 15%. The sequenced sample was PBMCs, mostly from graft donor cells, obtained 360 days after TCRalphabeta/CD19-depleted stem cell transplant. These TCRs come from a boy under two years old who had a stem cell transplant for acute myeloid leukemia, so the T cells may come from the graft donor.

This clonotype was detected ten times or more. The rearrangement joins TRBV12-3 or TRBV12-4 to TRBJ2-2; D remains unclear. With 6 bases removed from V and 4 bases from J, the gap between germline ends came to 6 bases. The CDR3 sequence is 12 residues long. The CDR3 here is CASRILTGELFF. In DNA, the CDR3 is TGTGCCAGCAGGATACTCACCGGGGAGCTGTTTTTT.

This clonotype occurred many times. The chain recombines TRBV12-3 or TRBV12-4 with TRBJ1-1; maybe TRBD1 (5 bases). The CDR3 sequence is 12 residues long. The V and J ends lost 2 bases and 11 bases respectively, with 12 bases between them. The CDR3 DNA follows: TGTGCCAGCAGTTTACTCGGGACTGGGGCTTTCTTT. It yields the protein CASSLLGTGAFF.

This clonotype was recorded a few times. V is TRBV20-1 and J is TRBJ2-7; D gene unclear. The CDR3 has 12 residues. V was trimmed by 5 bases and J by 1 base, leaving 9 bases between them. Germline CDR1 is DFQATT and CDR2 is SNEGSKA (reference sequence). DNA of the CDR3: TGCAGTGCTCAGGCAGTTTCCTACGAGCAGTACTTC. It yields the protein CSAQAVSYEQYF.

This clonotype was detected only a few times. The genes are TRBV20-1 and TRBJ2-3, with D perhaps TRBD1 or TRBD2 (6 bases each). This CDR3 has 15 amino acids. V lost 3 bases to trimming and J lost 2 bases, with 15 bases between them. Germline CDR1 DFQATT, CDR2 SNEGSKA (reference sequence). CDR3 in DNA: TGCAGTGCTAGGCGTACGGGGGCCCCCACAGATACGCAGTATTTT. Its translation is CSARRTGAPTDTQYF.

This clonotype was observed at least ten times. J is TRBJ2-3 and V is TRBV12-3 or TRBV12-4, with D perhaps matching TRBD2 (6 bases). The V end lost 5 bases, the J end lost 6 bases, and 12 bases lay between the germline ends. There are 13 residues in the CDR3. The DNA for the CDR3 is TGTGCCAGCAGTCTCGCCCGGGGGGATACGCAGTATTTT. Its translation is CASSLARGDTQYF.

This clonotype was seen a handful of times. V and J are TRBV20-1 and TRBJ2-1; the D gene is possibly TRBD2 (5 bases). V gave up 5 bases and J gave up 15 bases, with 20 bases separating them. The germline CDR1 and CDR2 sequences are DFQATT and SNEGSKA (reference sequence). The CDR3 contains 12 residues. Here the CDR3 DNA reads TGCAGTGCTCCCAGCCCCCGGGGTAGGTCGTTCTTC. Protein sequence: CSAPSPRGRSFF.

The chain combines TRBV20-1 with TRBJ2-3, with D hard to call. CDR1 is DFQATT and CDR2 is SNEGSKA in the germline V gene (reference sequence). CDR3 length: 12 residues. V was clipped by 2 bases and J by 7 bases, with 10 bases between them. CDR3 DNA sequence: TGCAGTGCTAGAATCCGAGGTTATACGCAGTATTTT. Residues: CSARIRGYTQYF.

This clonotype was seen a handful of times. V usage is TRBV7-3 and J usage is TRBJ2-5; D is unclear. CDR3 size: 15 residues. The germline V gene encodes CDR1 SGHTA and CDR2 FQGTGA. V lost 1 base and J 5 bases, leaving 14 bases between the germline ends. CDR3 loop: CASSLIPETFETQYF. The CDR3 coding sequence is TGTGCCAGCAGCTTAATTCCAGAAACCTTCGAGACCCAGTACTTC.

This clonotype appeared a few times. The rearrangement joins TRBV12-3 or TRBV12-4 to TRBJ2-1; the match to TRBD2 covers 9 bases. J lost 6 bases, V lost 6 bases, and 9 bases had no gene match. This CDR3 spans 15 amino acids. CDR3 residues: CASRTGLAAGNEQFF. The CDR3 bases are TGTGCCAGCAGAACGGGACTAGCTGCGGGCAATGAGCAGTTCTTC.

This clonotype was picked up many times. This chain links TRBV20-1 with TRBJ1-2, with D possibly matching TRBD1 (5 bases). Germline values: CDR1 DFQATT, CDR2 SNEGSKA (reference sequence). The CDR3 is made up of 17 amino acids. V was shortened by 6 bases and J by 4 bases, with 27 bases between the two germline ends. CDR3 in DNA: TGCAGTGCGGAGGCTGGGGGGGATTGGGGCTCAAGCTATGGCTACACCTTC. Protein sequence: CSAEAGGDWGSSYGYTF.

Notes on this clonotype: The junction shows a germline mismatch at one end, possibly a read error. This chain uses TRBV12-3 or TRBV12-4 with TRBJ1-5; 12 positions agree with TRBD1. This CDR3 contains 17 residues. The CDR3: CASSPGQGAEGNHPQHF. CDR3 nucleotides: TGTGCCAGCAGTCCGGGACAGGGGGCAGAAGGCAATCACCCCCAGCATTTT.

This clonotype has ten or more counts. The chain couples TRBV29-1 to TRBJ2-5; TRBD1 matches 7 bases. There are 13 residues in the CDR3. The V and J ends lost 4 bases and 5 bases, in that order; junction bases with no gene match: 7. Germline V lookup: CDR1 SQVTM, CDR2 ANQGSEA. The CDR3 loop reads CSVGQGMLETQYF. In DNA form, the CDR3 reads TGCAGCGTTGGACAGGGTATGTTGGAGACCCAGTACTTC. The full variable domain, rest sourced from reference TRBV29-1 and TRBJ2-5, is SAVISQKPSRDICQRGTSLTIQCQVDSQVTMMFWYRQQPGQSLTLIATANQGSEATYESGFVIDKFPISRPNLTFSTLTVSNMSPEDSSIYLCSVGQGMLETQYFGPGTRLLVL.

This clonotype has a handful of counts. This rearrangement joins TRBV20-1 to TRBJ2-3; TRBD2 agrees at 10 bases. The J segment lost 3 bases and the V segment lost 3 bases, leaving 3 bases of the junction unmatched. Looked up from germline, CDR1 is DFQATT and CDR2 is SNEGSKA (reference sequence). This CDR3 spans 14 amino acids. This chain's CDR3 is CSASPSGGTDTQYF. In DNA, the CDR3 is TGCAGTGCTAGCCCTAGCGGGGGTACAGATACGCAGTATTTT.

V gene TRBV12-5 combines with J gene TRBJ2-4; 7 nucleotides match TRBD1. The V and J ends lost 1 base and 0 bases, in that order; junction bases with no gene match: 6. Looked up from germline, CDR1 is LGHNT and CDR2 is FRNRAP. This CDR3 spans 17 amino acids. The CDR3 region is CASGLGDSYIAKNIQYF. CDR3 in DNA: TGTGCTAGTGGTTTGGGGGACAGCTACATAGCCAAAAACATTCAGTACTTC.

V gene TRBV20-1 combines with J gene TRBJ2-7; no clear D gene. Looked up from germline, CDR1 is DFQATT and CDR2 is SNEGSKA (reference sequence). This CDR3 contains 13 residues. V shed 0 bases and J shed 2 bases, with 8 bases lying between them. The CDR3 loop reads CSARDRQPYEQYF. In DNA, the CDR3 is TGCAGTGCTAGAGATCGGCAGCCCTACGAGCAGTACTTC.

A word on this clonotype: This may stem from a read error, because a much larger clone lies one nucleotide away. CDR3 in amino acids: CASSHDSNWNTRELFF. The CDR3 nucleotides read TGTGCCAGCAGCCATGACAGCAATTGGAACACCAGGGAGCTGTTTTTT. The V and J genes are TRBV11-1 and TRBJ2-2; D might be TRBD1 (5 bases). The length of the CDR3 is 16 residues. CDR1 and CDR2 from the germline V gene are SGHAT and FQDESV (reference sequence).

The CDR3 sequence: CATATSNQPQHF. The CDR3, as DNA: TGTGCCACAGCCACGAGCAATCAGCCCCAGCATTTT. This sequence joins TRBV12-3 or TRBV12-4 and TRBJ1-5, with D hard to call. Trimming removed 10 bases at V and 1 base at J, with 8 bases between. The CDR3 spans 12 residues.

This clonotype has a count of ten or more. The V call is TRBV20-1, the J call TRBJ2-3; 7 bases match TRBD2. V was clipped by 3 bases and J by 5 bases; unmatched bases: 14. CDR1 is DFQATT and CDR2 is SNEGSKA in the germline V gene (reference sequence). This CDR3 has 16 residues. CDR3 sequence: CSASRWLAVRGDTQYF. CDR3 DNA: TGCAGTGCTAGTCGGTGGCTAGCGGTGCGAGGAGATACGCAGTATTTT.

This clonotype has at least ten counts. The gene calls are TRBV20-1 and TRBJ2-3; 7 nucleotides align to TRBD2. Unmatched junction bases numbered 5, after V lost 4 bases and J lost 1 base. The V gene's germline CDR1 is DFQATT and CDR2 SNEGSKA (reference sequence). CDR3 length: 14 residues. This CDR3 is CSAIRLARTDTQYF. CDR3 DNA: TGCAGTGCTATCCGACTAGCCCGCACAGATACGCAGTATTTT.

This clonotype turned up a few times. This sequence joins TRBV20-1 and TRBJ2-1; 8 nucleotides agree with TRBD1. This CDR3 spans 18 amino acids. The J segment lost 1 base and the V segment lost 0 bases, leaving 11 bases of the junction unmatched. Looked up from germline, CDR1 is DFQATT and CDR2 is SNEGSKA (reference sequence). This CDR3 is CSARDMDRALVSYNEQFF. The CDR3 DNA reads as TGCAGTGCTAGAGATATGGACAGGGCTTTGGTGTCCTACAATGAGCAGTTCTTC.

The V and J genes are TRBV15 and TRBJ2-5; D possibly corresponds to TRBD2 (6 bases). The CDR3 sequence is 14 residues long. The V gene's germline CDR1 is LNHNV and CDR2 YYDKDF (reference sequence). V shed 6 bases and J shed 3 bases, with 14 bases lying between them. The chain's CDR3 is CATSPGLQEETQYF. Written as DNA, the CDR3 is TGTGCCACCAGTCCGGGACTCCAGGAAGAGACCCAGTACTTC.

This chain connects TRBV12-3 or TRBV12-4 to TRBJ2-1, with TRBD1 matching 9 bases. Trimming removed 7 bases from V and 6 bases from J; junction bases left unmatched: 7. The length of the CDR3 is 14 residues. The CDR3 is CASKTGTGFNEQFF. CDR3 DNA: TGTGCCAGCAAAACCGGGACAGGGTTCAATGAGCAGTTCTTC.

Ten or more counts support this clonotype. The chain couples TRBV12-3 or TRBV12-4 to TRBJ1-1, with D perhaps matching TRBD1 (5 bases). The germline V and J ends were trimmed by 5 bases and 5 bases, with 15 bases remaining between them. The CDR3 length is 14 residues. The CDR3 protein is CASSIRVGWTEAFF. The CDR3 nucleotides are TGTGCCAGCAGTATCAGGGTTGGGTGGACTGAAGCTTTCTTT.